What follows is one TCR beta chain and its context. Antigen specificity is unknown. Assay: immunoSEQ multiplex PCR; the TCRdb copy retains only in-frame clones and omits some. The table includes some 10,000 clones, about 84% detected once. The record originates from a study of follicular helper T cells after annual influenza vaccination. Study-wide context: Blood was drawn on days 0, 7 and 28 after vaccination. Whole-study findings and limits: Successive annual vaccinations recalled a recurrent oligoclonal ICOS+CD38+ cTfh response with influenza-specific clonotypes.

CDR3 length equals 15 residues. Germline loops: CDR1 LNHDA, CDR2 SQIVND (reference sequence). After removal of 6 bases from V and 4 bases from J, the junction contained 4 bases not matched to a gene. The time point denotes: 2015-2016 season, pre-vaccination. Adults received seasonal inactivated influenza vaccine, with sorted blood CD4 subsets sequenced before and after. Source: CXCR5+ CD38- circulating T follicular helper cells from blood, taken on the day of influenza vaccination. Specified subset: circulating Tfh, non-naive CD4+CXCR5+PD-1+ (ICOS+CD38+ or ICOS-CD38-). The genes are TRBV19 and TRBJ2-1; 12 bases are shared with TRBD2. The receptor was isolated from an adult who received the influenza vaccine. The CDR3 coding sequence is TGTGCCAGTAGCCTCCTAGCGGGAGGGTACAATGAGCAGTTCTTC. Protein product: CASSLLAGGYNEQFF. The full variable domain, in which reference TRBV19 and TRBJ2-1 provide the parts outside the CDR3, is DGGITQSPKYLFRKEGQNVTLSCEQNLNHDAMYWYRQDPGQGLRLIYYSQIVNDFQKGDIAEGYSVSREKKESFPLTVTSAQKNPTAFYLCASSLLAGGYNEQFFGPGTRLTVL.